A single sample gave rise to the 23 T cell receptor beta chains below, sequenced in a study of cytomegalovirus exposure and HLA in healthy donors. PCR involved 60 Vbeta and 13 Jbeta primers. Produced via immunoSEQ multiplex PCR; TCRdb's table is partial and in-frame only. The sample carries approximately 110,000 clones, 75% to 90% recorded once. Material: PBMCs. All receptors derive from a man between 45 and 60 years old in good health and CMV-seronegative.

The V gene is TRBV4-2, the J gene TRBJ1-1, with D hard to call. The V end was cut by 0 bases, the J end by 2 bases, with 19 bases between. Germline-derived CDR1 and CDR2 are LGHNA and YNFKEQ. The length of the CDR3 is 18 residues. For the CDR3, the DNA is TGTGCCAGCAGCCAAGATAGGGCCAGACTATCTGCAAACACTGAAGCTTTCTTT. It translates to CASSQDRARLSANTEAFF.

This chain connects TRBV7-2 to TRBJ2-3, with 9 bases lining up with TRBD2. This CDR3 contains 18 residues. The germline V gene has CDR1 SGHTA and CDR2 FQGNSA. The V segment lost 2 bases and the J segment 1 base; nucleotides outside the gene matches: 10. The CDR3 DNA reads TGTGCCAGCAGCTTACAGGGGGGAGCGGGAGGACGCACAGATACGCAGTATTTT. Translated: CASSLQGGAGGRTDTQYF. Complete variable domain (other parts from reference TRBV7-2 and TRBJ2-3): GAGVSQSPSNKVTEKGKDVELRCDPISGHTALYWYRQSLGQGLEFLIYFQGNSAPDKSGLPSDRFSAERTGGSVSTLTIQRTQQEDSAVYLCASSLQGGAGGRTDTQYFGPGTRLTVL.

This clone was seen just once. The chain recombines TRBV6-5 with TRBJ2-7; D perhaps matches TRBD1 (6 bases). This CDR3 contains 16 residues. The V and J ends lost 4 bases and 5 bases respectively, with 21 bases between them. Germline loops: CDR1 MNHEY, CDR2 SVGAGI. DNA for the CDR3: TGTGCCAGCAGTTCCATTACAGGGAGACCCCCCAACGAGCAGTACTTC. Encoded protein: CASSSITGRPPNEQYF.

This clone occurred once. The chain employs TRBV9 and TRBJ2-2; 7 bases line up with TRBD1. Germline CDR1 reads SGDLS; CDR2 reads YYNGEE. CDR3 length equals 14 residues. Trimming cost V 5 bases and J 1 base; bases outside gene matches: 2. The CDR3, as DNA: TGTGCCAGCAGAGGGACAGTGAACACCGGGGAGCTGTTTTTT. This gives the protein CASRGTVNTGELFF. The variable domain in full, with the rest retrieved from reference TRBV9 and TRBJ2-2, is DSGVTQTPKHLITATGQRVTLRCSPRSGDLSVYWYQQSLDQGLQFLIQYYNGEERAKGNILERFSAQQFPDLHSELNLSSLELGDSALYFCASRGTVNTGELFFGEGSRLTVL.

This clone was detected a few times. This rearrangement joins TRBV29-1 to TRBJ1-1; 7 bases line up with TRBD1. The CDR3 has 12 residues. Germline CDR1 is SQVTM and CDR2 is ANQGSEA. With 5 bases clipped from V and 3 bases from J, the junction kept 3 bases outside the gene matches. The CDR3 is CSVRQGYTEAFF. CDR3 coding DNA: TGCAGCGTTCGACAGGGCTACACTGAAGCTTTCTTT.

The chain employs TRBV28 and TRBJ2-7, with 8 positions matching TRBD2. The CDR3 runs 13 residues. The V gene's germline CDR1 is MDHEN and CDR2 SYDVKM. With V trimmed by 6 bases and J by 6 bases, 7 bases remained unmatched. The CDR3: CASRTREGPEQYF. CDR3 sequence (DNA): TGTGCCAGCAGAACCCGGGAGGGCCCCGAGCAGTACTTC.

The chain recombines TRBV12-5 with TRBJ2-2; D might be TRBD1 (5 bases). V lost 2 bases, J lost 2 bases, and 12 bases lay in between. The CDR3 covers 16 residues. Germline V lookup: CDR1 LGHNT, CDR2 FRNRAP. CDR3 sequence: CASGLRQGINTGELFF. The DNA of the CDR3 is TGTGCTAGTGGTTTGCGTCAGGGTATAAACACCGGGGAGCTGTTTTTT.

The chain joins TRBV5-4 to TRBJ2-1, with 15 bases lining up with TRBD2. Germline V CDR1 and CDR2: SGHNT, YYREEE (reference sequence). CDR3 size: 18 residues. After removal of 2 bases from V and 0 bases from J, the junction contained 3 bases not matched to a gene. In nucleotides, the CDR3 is TGTGCCAGCAGCTTCGGGACTAGCGGGAGGACCTCCTACAATGAGCAGTTCTTC. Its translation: CASSFGTSGRTSYNEQFF.

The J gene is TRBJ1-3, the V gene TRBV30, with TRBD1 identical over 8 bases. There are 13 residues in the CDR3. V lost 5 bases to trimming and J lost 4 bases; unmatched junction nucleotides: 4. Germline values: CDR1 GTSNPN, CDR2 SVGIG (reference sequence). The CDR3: CAWDRGSGNTIYF. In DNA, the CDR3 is TGTGCCTGGGACAGGGGATCGGGAAACACCATATATTTT.

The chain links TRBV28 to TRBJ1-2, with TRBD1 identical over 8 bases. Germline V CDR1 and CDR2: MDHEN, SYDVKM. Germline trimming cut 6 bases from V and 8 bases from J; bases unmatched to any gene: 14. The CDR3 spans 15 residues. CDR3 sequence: CASSLNQGASLGYTF. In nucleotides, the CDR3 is TGTGCCAGCAGCCTTAATCAGGGGGCTTCCCTCGGCTACACCTTC.

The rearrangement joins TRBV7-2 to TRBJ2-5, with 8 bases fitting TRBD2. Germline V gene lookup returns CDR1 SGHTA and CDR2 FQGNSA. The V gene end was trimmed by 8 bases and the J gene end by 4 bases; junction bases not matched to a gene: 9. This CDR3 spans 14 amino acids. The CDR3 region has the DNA TGTGCCAGCCAAAAGGGCGCGGGGGGAGAGACCCAGTACTTC. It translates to CASQKGAGGETQYF. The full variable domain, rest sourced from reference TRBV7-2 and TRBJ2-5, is GAGVSQSPSNKVTEKGKDVELRCDPISGHTALYWYRQSLGQGLEFLIYFQGNSAPDKSGLPSDRFSAERTGGSVSTLTIQRTQQEDSAVYLCASQKGAGGETQYFGPGTRLLVL.

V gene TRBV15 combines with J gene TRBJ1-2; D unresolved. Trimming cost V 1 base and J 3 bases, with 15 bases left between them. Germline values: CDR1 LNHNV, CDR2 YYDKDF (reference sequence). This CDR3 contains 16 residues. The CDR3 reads CATSRGFGVRDYGYTF. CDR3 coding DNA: TGTGCCACCAGCAGAGGTTTCGGGGTGAGGGACTATGGCTACACCTTC.

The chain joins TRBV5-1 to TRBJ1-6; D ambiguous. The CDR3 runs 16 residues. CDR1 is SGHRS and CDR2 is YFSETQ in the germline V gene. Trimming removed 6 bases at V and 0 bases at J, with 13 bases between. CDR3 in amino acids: CASNREGSSYNSPLHF. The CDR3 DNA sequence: TGCGCCAGCAATAGGGAGGGAAGCTCCTATAATTCACCCCTCCACTTT.

The CDR3 DNA is TGTGCCAGTAGTATAGTCGGAGAATTGAACACTGAAGCTTTCTTT. It encodes CASSIVGELNTEAFF. The chain employs TRBV19 and TRBJ1-1; D call uncertain. This CDR3 spans 15 amino acids. V was trimmed by 1 base and J by 0 bases, leaving 9 bases between them. CDR1 is LNHDA, CDR2 SQIVND, per germline (reference sequence).

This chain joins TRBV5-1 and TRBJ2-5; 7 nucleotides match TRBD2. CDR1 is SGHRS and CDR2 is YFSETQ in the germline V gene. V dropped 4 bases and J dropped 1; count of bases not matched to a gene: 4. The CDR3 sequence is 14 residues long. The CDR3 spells CASSPSGVQETQYF. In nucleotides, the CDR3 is TGCGCCAGCAGCCCTAGCGGAGTCCAAGAGACCCAGTACTTC.

CDR3: CASSPGPGYEQYF. DNA of the CDR3: TGTGCCAGCTCACCCGGTCCCGGCTACGAGCAGTACTTC. The chain uses TRBV18 and TRBJ2-7; D is unresolved. The CDR3 extends over 13 amino acids. V was trimmed by 3 bases and J by 3 bases, leaving 9 bases between them. Germline lookup yields CDR1 KGHSH and CDR2 LQKENI. Looking up the rest from reference TRBV18 and TRBJ2-7 gives the full variable domain: NAGVMQNPRHLVRRRGQEARLRCSPMKGHSHVYWYRQLPEEGLKFMVYLQKENIIDESGMPKERFSAEFPKEGPSILRIQQVVRGDSAAYFCASSPGPGYEQYFGPGTRLTVT.

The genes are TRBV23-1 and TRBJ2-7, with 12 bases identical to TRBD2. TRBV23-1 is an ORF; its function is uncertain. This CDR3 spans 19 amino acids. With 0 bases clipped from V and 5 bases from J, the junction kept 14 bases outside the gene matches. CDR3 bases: TGCGCCAGCAGTCAATCTAACAAGAAAGGACTAGCGGGATGCGACGAGCAGTACTTC. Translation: CASSQSNKKGLAGCDEQYF.

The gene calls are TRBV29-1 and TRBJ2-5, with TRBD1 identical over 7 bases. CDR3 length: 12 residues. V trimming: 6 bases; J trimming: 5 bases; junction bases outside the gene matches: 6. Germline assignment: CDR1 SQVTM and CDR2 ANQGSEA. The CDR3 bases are TGCAGCGTGCAACCACAGGGGGAGACCCAGTACTTC. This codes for CSVQPQGETQYF. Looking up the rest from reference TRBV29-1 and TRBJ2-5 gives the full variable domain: SAVISQKPSRDICQRGTSLTIQCQVDSQVTMMFWYRQQPGQSLTLIATANQGSEATYESGFVIDKFPISRPNLTFSTLTVSNMSPEDSSIYLCSVQPQGETQYFGPGTRLLVL.

The CDR3 nucleotides read TGTGCCAGCAGTCTACGACAGGGGAGAGCTTTCTTT. This encodes CASSLRQGRAFF. This rearrangement joins TRBV6-5 to TRBJ1-1; 8 bases map to TRBD1. CDR1 is MNHEY and CDR2 is SVGAGI in the germline V gene. The ends lost 5 bases at V and 10 bases at J; junction bases unmatched: 6. This CDR3 has 12 amino acids.

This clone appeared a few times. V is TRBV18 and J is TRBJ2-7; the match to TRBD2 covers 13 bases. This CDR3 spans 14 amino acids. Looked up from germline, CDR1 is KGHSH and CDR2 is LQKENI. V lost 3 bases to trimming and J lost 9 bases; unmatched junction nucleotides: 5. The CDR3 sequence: CASSPGLAGRGQYF. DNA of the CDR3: TGTGCCAGCTCACCGGGACTAGCGGGACGGGGGCAGTACTTC.

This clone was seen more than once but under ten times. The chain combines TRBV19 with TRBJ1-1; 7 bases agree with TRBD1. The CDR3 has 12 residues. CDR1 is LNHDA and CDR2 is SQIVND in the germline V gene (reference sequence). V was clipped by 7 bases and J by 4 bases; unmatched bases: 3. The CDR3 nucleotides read TGTGCCAGTACCAGGACAGGCACTGAAGCTTTCTTT. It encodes CASTRTGTEAFF.

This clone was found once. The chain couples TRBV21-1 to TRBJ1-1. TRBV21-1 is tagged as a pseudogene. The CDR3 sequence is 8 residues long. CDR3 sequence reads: CAPPEAFF. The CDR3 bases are TGTGCCCCCCCTGAGGCTTTCTTT.

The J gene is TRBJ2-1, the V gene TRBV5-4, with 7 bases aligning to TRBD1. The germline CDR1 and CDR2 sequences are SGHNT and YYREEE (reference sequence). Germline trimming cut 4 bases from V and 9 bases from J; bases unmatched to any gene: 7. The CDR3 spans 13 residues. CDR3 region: CASSRGTDGEQFF. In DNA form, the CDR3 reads TGTGCCAGCAGCCGAGGGACAGACGGTGAGCAGTTCTTC. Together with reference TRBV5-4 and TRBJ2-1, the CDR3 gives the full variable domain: ETGVTQSPTHLIKTRGQQVTLRCSSQSGHNTVSWYQQALGQGPQFIFQYYREEENGRGNFPPRFSGLQFPNYSSELNVNALELDDSALYLCASSRGTDGEQFFGPGTRLTVL.